The rows below give T cell receptor beta chains drawn from one sample of a study of CD8 T cells in ankylosing spondylitis. From the 5' RACE reads, TCRdb called clonotypes with MiXCR, one entry per CDR3 protein. The sample consists of tens of thousands of distinct CDR3 sequences, 6.5% to 9% of them appearing once. Sequencing used blood, either unsorted or a sorted T cell fraction (not recorded which). These receptors were taken from a female donor with ankylosing spondylitis or in good health (not recorded which). CDR3s include the opening cysteine and the closing phenylalanine or tryptophan. The order of the fields is V gene, D gene, clone size, J gene, CDR3 protein, CDR3 DNA. The D gene is left open where the match is weak. A row's size may be missing; if present it is once, few, many or a size class.

TRBV12-3/TRBV12-4	.	many	TRBJ1-4	CASSGTYSEKLFF	TGTGCCAGCAGTGGCACATACAGTGAAAAACTGTTTTTT
TRBV5-1	TRBD1	many	TRBJ1-1	CASRSAGTGWTTEAFF	TGCGCCAGCAGGAGCGCGGGGACAGGGTGGACCACTGAAGCTTTCTTT
TRBV12-3/TRBV12-4	TRBD2	many	TRBJ2-1	CASTPNPSGGARSDEQFF	TGTGCCAGCACCCCCAATCCCAGCGGGGGGGCCCGTAGCGATGAGCAGTTCTTC
TRBV21-1	.	many	TRBJ1-5	CASSKAAHCRYSNQPQHF	TGTGCCAGCAGCAAAGCGGCACATTGCCGCTATAGCAATCAGCCCCAGCATTTT
TRBV29-1	.	many	TRBJ1-1	CSVVGGAGRMNTEAFF	TGCAGCGTTGTGGGGGGGGCAGGGAGGATGAACACTGAAGCTTTCTTT
TRBV28	.	many	TRBJ1-1	CASRTAGSYTEAFF	TGTGCCAGCAGAACCGCAGGGTCGTACACTGAAGCTTTCTTT
TRBV10-3	TRBD1	.	TRBJ1-2	CAISANGQGSVYYGYTF	TGTGCCATCAGTGCCAATGGACAGGGCTCCGTTTACTATGGCTACACCTTC
TRBV11-2	.	few	TRBJ2-2	CASRVRAPSTGELFF	TGTGCCAGCAGGGTCAGGGCCCCCTCGACCGGGGAGCTGTTTTTT
TRBV7-2	TRBD1	many	TRBJ1-2	CASSSGQGVMGYTF	TGTGCCAGCAGCTCCGGACAGGGGGTTATGGGCTACACCTTC
TRBV3-1	.	many	TRBJ1-5	CASSQDGGSNQPQHF	TGTGCCAGCAGCCAAGATGGAGGTAGCAATCAGCCCCAGCATTTT
TRBV7-8	TRBD1	many	TRBJ1-4	CASSLRGTANEKLFF	TGTGCCAGCAGCCTCCGGGGGACAGCTAATGAAAAACTGTTTTTT
TRBV20-1	.	many	TRBJ2-5	CSAREMTVEETQYF	TGCAGTGCTAGAGAAATGACAGTCGAAGAGACCCAGTACTTC
TRBV28	.	many	TRBJ2-5	CASSTPSVTETQYF	TGTGCCAGCAGTACCCCTAGCGTTACGGAGACCCAGTACTTC
TRBV27	.	many	TRBJ1-5	CASSLSGDGRPQHF	TGTGCCAGCAGTTTATCGGGGGACGGAAGGCCCCAGCATTTT
TRBV28	TRBD1	few	TRBJ2-1	CASSVTGTGFYNEQFF	TGTGCCAGCAGCGTGACCGGGACAGGTTTCTACAATGAGCAGTTCTTC
TRBV3-1	.	many	TRBJ1-1	CASSQAGYTEAFF	TGTGCCAGCAGCCAAGCAGGGTACACTGAAGCTTTCTTT
TRBV20-1	.	many	TRBJ2-1	CSASYGDEQFF	TGCAGTGCTAGTTACGGTGATGAGCAGTTCTTC
TRBV20-1	TRBD1	many	TRBJ1-2	CSARTGGNGYTF	TGCAGTGCAAGAACAGGGGGTAATGGCTACACCTTC
TRBV7-6	.	.	TRBJ2-1	CASSAGQGGEQFF	TGTGCCAGCAGCGCCGGCCAGGGGGGTGAGCAGTTCTTC
TRBV20-1	TRBD2	many	TRBJ2-5	CSARSTSGGEETQYF	TGCAGTGCTAGATCGACTAGCGGGGGCGAAGAGACCCAGTACTTC
TRBV5-1	TRBD1	many	TRBJ1-1	CASSSGQMDTEAFF	TGCGCCAGCAGCTCGGGACAGATGGACACTGAAGCTTTCTTT
TRBV7-3	.	many	TRBJ2-3	CASSLRGPTDTQYF	TGTGCCAGCAGCTTAAGAGGGCCCACAGATACGCAGTATTTT
TRBV3-1	.	many	TRBJ1-2	CASSPRSADYGYTF	TGTGCCAGCAGCCCCCGGTCCGCTGACTATGGCTACACCTTC
TRBV11-2	.	many	TRBJ1-3	CASSLVGSSGNTIYF	TGTGCCAGCAGCTTAGTTGGCAGCTCTGGAAACACCATATATTTT
TRBV7-9	.	few	TRBJ1-1	CASTKVGEAEAFF	TGTGCCAGCACCAAAGTCGGGGAAGCTGAAGCTTTCTTT
TRBV6-4	.	many	TRBJ2-2	CASSPRTTGELFF	TGTGCCAGCAGTCCGAGGACCACCGGGGAGCTGTTTTTT
TRBV10-3	.	many	TRBJ2-1	CAIAMGPQGNEQFF	TGTGCCATCGCGATGGGCCCTCAGGGCAATGAGCAGTTCTTC
TRBV5-1	.	many	TRBJ2-1	CASSLGLASNEQFF	TGCGCCAGCAGCTTGGGGTTGGCCTCCAATGAGCAGTTCTTC
TRBV10-3	TRBD1	many	TRBJ1-1	CAIGGTGMNTEAFF	TGTGCCATCGGAGGGACAGGGATGAACACTGAAGCTTTCTTT
TRBV6-2/TRBV6-3	.	few	TRBJ2-7	CASSRHRDTWVYEQYF	TGTGCCAGCAGTAGACACAGGGACACCTGGGTATACGAGCAGTACTTC
TRBV20-1	.	.	TRBJ1-2	CSARERTGSGYTF	TGCAGTGCTAGAGAACGAACAGGGTCCGGCTACACCTTC
TRBV29-1	.	many	TRBJ2-2	CSVEAGNTGELFF	TGCAGCGTTGAAGCAGGAAACACCGGGGAGCTGTTTTTT
TRBV6-1	.	.	TRBJ1-4	CASSWGPSNEKLFF	TGTGCCAGCTCCTGGGGGCCAAGTAATGAAAAACTGTTTTTT
TRBV7-2	.	many	TRBJ1-1	CASSAGGYTEAFF	TGTGCCAGCAGCGCAGGAGGGTACACTGAAGCTTTCTTT
TRBV7-2	.	few	TRBJ1-2	CASSFGTYGGSYGYTF	TGTGCCAGCAGCTTTGGGACTTACGGGGGAAGCTATGGCTACACCTTC
TRBV3-1	.	few	TRBJ2-2	CASSQEILDTGELFF	TGTGCCAGCAGCCAAGAAATCCTCGACACCGGGGAGCTGTTTTTT
TRBV11-2	.	many	TRBJ2-5	CASSLAGQRTQETQYF	TGTGCCAGCAGCTTAGCTGGGCAGCGCACCCAAGAGACCCAGTACTTC
TRBV20-1	.	many	TRBJ1-5	CSAHPGGIGDNQPQHF	TGCAGTGCTCACCCGGGGGGGATAGGGGACAATCAGCCCCAGCATTTT
TRBV30	TRBD2	many	TRBJ2-7	CAWSVWPSGGYEQYF	TGTGCCTGGAGTGTCTGGCCTAGCGGGGGCTACGAGCAGTACTTC
TRBV11-2	TRBD1	few	TRBJ1-2	CASSLEGRRGRSSYGYTF	TGTGCCAGCAGCTTAGAAGGGCGGAGGGGGCGGTCCTCCTATGGCTACACCTTC
TRBV5-1	TRBD1	many	TRBJ2-2	CASSGTGQNTGELFF	TGCGCCAGCAGTGGGACAGGGCAGAACACCGGGGAGCTGTTTTTT
TRBV7-2	.	.	TRBJ2-7	CASSPPLNYEQYF	TGTGCCAGCAGCCCACCCCTCAACTACGAGCAGTACTTC
TRBV12-3/TRBV12-4	.	many	TRBJ2-2	CASSLGTYVELFF	TGTGCCAGCAGTCTAGGGACGTATGTGGAGCTGTTTTTT
TRBV9	TRBD1	many	TRBJ1-6	CASSSGGGYNSPLHF	TGTGCCAGCAGCTCAGGGGGGGGTTATAATTCACCCCTCCACTTT
TRBV7-9	.	few	TRBJ1-1	CASSLSGPNTEAFF	TGTGCCAGCAGCTTATCAGGCCCTAACACTGAAGCTTTCTTT
TRBV5-1	.	many	TRBJ1-1	CASSLAYGNLNTEAFF	TGCGCCAGCAGCTTGGCCTATGGGAACTTGAACACTGAAGCTTTCTTT
TRBV6-1	.	many	TRBJ1-1	CASRPVAAGDTEAFF	TGTGCCAGCCGTCCGGTTGCCGCGGGGGACACTGAAGCTTTCTTT
TRBV7-8	.	many	TRBJ2-7	CASSPLTNNYEQYF	TGTGCCAGCAGCCCTCTGACAAACAACTACGAGCAGTACTTC
TRBV5-1	.	many	TRBJ2-5	CASSLDTQQETQYF	TGCGCCAGCAGCTTGGATACGCAGCAAGAGACCCAGTACTTC
TRBV12-3/TRBV12-4	.	.	TRBJ1-3	CASNTGSGNTIYF	TGTGCCAGCAACACCGGGAGCGGAAACACCATATATTTT
TRBV12-3/TRBV12-4	.	medium-sized	TRBJ1-1	CASSLQENTEAFF	TGCGCCAGCAGCTTGCAGGAGAACACTGAAGCTTTCTTT
TRBV18	TRBD1	few	TRBJ2-2	CASRREGARSAGELFF	TGTGCCAGCAGACGAGAGGGGGCGAGGAGCGCCGGGGAGCTGTTTTTT
TRBV5-1	.	many	TRBJ1-1	CASSLSRERNTEAFF	TGCGCCAGCAGCTTGAGTCGGGAGCGGAACACTGAAGCTTTCTTT
TRBV28	.	many	TRBJ2-6	CASSRTGSGANVLTF	TGTGCCAGCAGTCGTACAGGGTCTGGGGCCAACGTCCTGACTTTC